This TCR beta chain derives from a study of blood T cell repertoires in COVID-19. Study information: Sources were T cells, B-cell-depleted T cells, or PBMCs; the material itself was cDNA or gDNA.

A single count supports this clone. Sequenced by immunoSEQ multiplex PCR; TCRdb stores in-frame clones only, minus some. The repertoire has over 250,000 clones, roughly four fifths of them found once; the top ten carry approximately 5%. The germline V and J ends were trimmed by 3 bases and 7 bases, with 11 bases remaining between them. The CDR3 is made up of 13 amino acids. Germline V gene lookup returns CDR1 KGHDR and CDR2 SFDVKD. The TCR sequence derives from a man aged 35 to 55 who had been exposed to COVID-19. The chain combines TRBV24-1 with TRBJ1-1; TRBD1 is a possible D gene (5 bases). Material: PBMCs or T cells enriched from blood (not recorded which). The chain's CDR3 is CATSDLDSDEAFF. CDR3 bases: TGTGCCACCAGTGATCTTGACAGCGATGAAGCTTTCTTT.